The 32 T cell receptor beta chains in this list originate from one sample, sequenced in a study of metastatic and nonmetastatic thyroid tumors. No patient received treatment before thyroid surgery. TCRdb re-called clones from the PCR reads using MiXCR. The sample consists of 75,000 to 100,000 clones, about 13% of them appearing once. The sequencing input was blood. These receptors were collected from a female donor with papillary thyroid cancer or a benign thyroid nodule (not recorded which). Some clones in this sample may be carry-over from other donors' samples.

The sample holds a few counts of this clone. Being one base from a much bigger clone, this may be a read error. The V and J genes are TRBV7-9 and TRBJ2-5; D remains ambiguous. The V gene lost 5 bases and the J gene lost 5 bases, with 9 bases spanning the gap. The CDR3 sequence is 12 residues long. Germline V CDR1 and CDR2: SEHNR, FQNEAQ (reference sequence). The CDR3 DNA sequence: TGTGCCAGCAGCGGGTTTTTGGAGACCCAGTACTTC. This sequence encodes CASSGFLETQYF.

This clone has at least ten counts. The chain links TRBV28 to TRBJ2-2; TRBD2 matches 13 bases. The junction had 5 bases not matched to a gene; V was cut back by 5 bases and J by 5 bases. Germline V gene lookup returns CDR1 MDHEN and CDR2 SYDVKM. The CDR3 sequence is 16 residues long. For the CDR3, the DNA is TGTGCCAGCAGTCGGGGACTAGCGGGATGGACCGGGGAGCTGTTTTTT. This gives the protein CASSRGLAGWTGELFF.

Remarks on this clone: A read error may be the cause here, since a much bigger clone is one base away. The chain is built from TRBV3-1 and TRBJ2-5; a possible D gene is TRBD2 (6 bases). V lost 5 bases, J lost 0 bases, and 22 bases lay in between. The CDR3 loop spans 18 amino acids. Germline CDR1 LGHDT, CDR2 YNNKEL (reference sequence). CDR3 residues: CASSLRTIGISNQETQYF. CDR3 DNA: TGTGCCAGCAGCTTACGGACTATCGGGATATCGAACCAAGAGACCCAGTACTTC.

The V gene is TRBV5-5, the J gene TRBJ1-1; D ambiguous. Trimming took off 3 bases at V and 3 bases at J, with 9 bases between the two ends. CDR1 SGHKS and CDR2 YYEKEE come from the germline V gene (reference sequence). This CDR3 has 13 residues. CDR3 protein: CASSSWEDTEAFF. CDR3 coding DNA: TGTGCCAGCAGCTCATGGGAGGACACTGAAGCTTTCTTT.

This clone was recorded at least ten times. The chain recombines TRBV9 with TRBJ2-1; D remains unclear. Germline V gives CDR1 SGDLS, CDR2 YYNGEE. Trimming left V 0 bases short and J 0 bases short, with 7 bases between. The CDR3 extends over 15 amino acids. The CDR3 DNA follows: TGTGCCAGCAGCGTAGACTCACTCTCCTACAATGAGCAGTTCTTC. Amino acid sequence: CASSVDSLSYNEQFF.

Of note for this clone: A much larger clonotype is one base distant, so this may be a read error. This chain connects TRBV7-9 to TRBJ1-2; D may be TRBD1 (5 bases). The V end was cut by 5 bases, the J end by 9 bases, with 16 bases between. CDR3 length: 13 residues. The germline CDR1 and CDR2 sequences are SEHNR and FQNEAQ (reference sequence). The CDR3 protein is CASSGGSLSRYTF. CDR3 sequence (DNA): TGTGCCAGCAGCGGGGGGTCCCTCTCTCGCTACACCTTC.

This clone has a count of ten or more. J is TRBJ1-5 and V is TRBV6-1; a possible D gene is TRBD1 (5 bases). In germline, CDR1 is MNHNS, CDR2 SASEGT. Trimming stripped 4 bases from V and 3 bases from J, with 16 bases between. This CDR3 spans 16 amino acids. In DNA form, the CDR3 reads TGTGCCAGCAGTGGTACCGGGACCGAATTCAATCAGCCCCAGCATTTT. It yields the protein CASSGTGTEFNQPQHF.

This clone came up a few times. In DNA form, the CDR3 reads TGTGCCAGCACTGCTGTACAGGAGATATTAAACTATGGCTACACCTTC. Translated: CASTAVQEILNYGYTF. The rearrangement links TRBV6-1 to TRBJ1-2; D is perhaps TRBD1 (5 bases). Trimming took 7 bases from V and 2 from J, leaving 20 bases between them. The CDR3 covers 16 residues. Germline CDR1 MNHNS, CDR2 SASEGT.

In its sample, this clone was seen many times. Here the CDR3 DNA reads TGTGCCAGCACCTTCGGCCCAGCGAACACTGAAGCTTTCTTT. Encoded protein: CASTFGPANTEAFF. V and J are TRBV6-1 and TRBJ1-1; D gene uncertain. The CDR3 covers 14 residues. V shed 7 bases and J shed 1 base, with 13 bases lying between them. Germline loops: CDR1 MNHNS, CDR2 SASEGT.

In its sample, this clone was seen many times. This rearrangement joins TRBV4-2 to TRBJ2-7, with 7 bases aligning to TRBD2. The CDR3 contains 16 residues. Per germline, CDR1 LGHNA and CDR2 YNFKEQ. With 1 base clipped from V and 0 bases from J, the junction kept 6 bases outside the gene matches. The CDR3 coding sequence is TGTGCCAGCAGCCAAGGGGGGGGGACCCCCTCCTACGAGCAGTACTTC. It is translated as CASSQGGGTPSYEQYF.

This clone was observed a few times. In DNA, the CDR3 is TGTGCCAGCAGTGATCCGGGACAGGGGCGCTACGAGCAGTACTTC. Amino acids: CASSDPGQGRYEQYF. The chain couples TRBV6-1 to TRBJ2-7; 10 bases are shared with TRBD1. This CDR3 is built from 15 residues. V was pared by 3 bases and J by 3 bases, with 5 bases of the junction left unmatched. Per the germline V gene, CDR1 is MNHNS and CDR2 is SASEGT.

Worth noting for this clone: Since a much larger clone is just one base distant, this may be a read error. The chain carries TRBV20-1 and TRBJ2-5, with D possibly being TRBD1 or TRBD2 (5 bases each). CDR3 size: 14 residues. Germline CDR1 DFQATT, CDR2 SNEGSKA (reference sequence). The CDR3 nucleotides read TGCTGTACCACGGCCGCTGGGACCCTAGAGACCCAGTACTTC. It codes for CCTTAAGTLETQYF.

This clone was detected ten times or more. V is TRBV30 and J is TRBJ2-1; D unclear. The CDR3 is made up of 14 amino acids. The V gene lost 4 bases and the J gene lost 0 bases, with 10 bases spanning the gap. CDR1 GTSNPN and CDR2 SVGIG come from the germline V gene (reference sequence). CDR3 amino acids: CAWTLRLSYNEQFF. CDR3 in DNA: TGTGCCTGGACCCTAAGACTCTCCTACAATGAGCAGTTCTTC.

The table lists this clone with a few counts. Other nucleotide sequences in the sample specify the same CDR3. V and J are TRBV19 and TRBJ2-3; no firm D call. The V end was cut by 11 bases, the J end by 2 bases, with 17 bases between. Germline V gene sequence: CDR1 LNHDA, CDR2 SQIVND (reference sequence). The CDR3 runs to 14 residues. CDR3 sequence reads: CAVQSSAYTDTQYF. CDR3 sequence (DNA): TGTGCCGTACAATCAAGCGCCTACACAGATACGCAGTATTTT.

In this sample, this clone turned up a few times. At one of its ends the junction is not consistent with the germline gene, which may arise from a read error. The rearrangement uses TRBV6-1 and TRBJ2-7; weak D call: TRBD1 (5 bases). The germline CDR1 and CDR2 sequences are MNHNS and SASEGT. The CDR3 loop spans 15 amino acids. In DNA, the CDR3 is TGCGCCAGCAGTGAAGCCGGCGGACATTCCTACGAGCATTACTTC. Translation gives CASSEAGGHSYEHYF.

This clone was counted many times. V gene TRBV11-2 combines with J gene TRBJ2-1; D unresolved. In germline, CDR1 is SGHAT, CDR2 FQNNGV. Deletions cut 2 bases from V and 10 bases from J, with 9 bases between. The CDR3 is 12 residues long. The CDR3: CASSLPWREQFF. The DNA for the CDR3 is TGTGCCAGCAGCTTACCGTGGCGGGAGCAGTTCTTC.

This clone showed up many times. This chain links TRBV20-1 with TRBJ2-7, with 7 bases lining up with TRBD2. This CDR3 contains 14 residues. V lost 1 base, J lost 3 bases, and 6 bases stayed unmatched. Germline V lookup: CDR1 DFQATT, CDR2 SNEGSKA (reference sequence). In DNA form, the CDR3 reads TGCAGTGCTAGAGGCCGGGACTACTTCTACGAGCAGTACTTC. This codes for CSARGRDYFYEQYF.

With regard to this clone: The CDR3 end shows no conserved phenylalanine or tryptophan, and so a read error is likely. V is TRBV6-2 or TRBV6-3 and J is TRBJ2-7, with TRBD1 as a possible D gene (5 bases). V lost 6 bases to trimming and J lost 6 bases, with 15 bases between them. The germline V gene encodes CDR1 MNHEY and CDR2 SVGEGT. This CDR3 spans 13 amino acids. CDR3 nucleotides: TGTGCCAGCAGCCCAGGGAAAATAGCCGAGCAGTACTTG. This gives the protein CASSPGKIAEQYL.

The table lists this clone with many counts. The V call is TRBV7-9, the J call TRBJ2-3; 8 bases align to TRBD1. CDR1 is SEHNR, CDR2 FQNEAQ, per germline (reference sequence). The CDR3 has 15 residues. The V gene end was trimmed by 5 bases and the J gene end by 4 bases; junction bases not matched to a gene: 8. The CDR3 is CASSHGQGRSDTQYF. DNA of the CDR3: TGTGCCAGCAGCCATGGACAGGGAAGGTCAGATACGCAGTATTTT.

This clone showed up many times. The J gene is TRBJ2-3, the V gene TRBV4-1, with no clear D. The V gene's germline CDR1 is MGHRA and CDR2 YSYEKL. CDR3 length equals 13 residues. V was trimmed by 1 base and J by 2 bases, leaving 4 bases between them. The CDR3 protein is CASSQAVTDTQYF. DNA of the CDR3: TGCGCCAGCAGCCAAGCGGTCACAGATACGCAGTATTTT.

In regard to this clone: The germline gene is not matched at one end of the junction; a read error may be the cause. The chain links TRBV11-1 to TRBJ2-7; 8 bases match TRBD2. CDR3 size: 16 residues. CDR1 SGHAT and CDR2 FQDESV come from the germline V gene (reference sequence). In DNA form, the CDR3 reads TGTGCCAGCGGCTTAGGCGGTACTAGCGGATCCTACGAGCAGTACTTC. Its translation: CASGLGGTSGSYEQYF.

Many counts were recorded for this clone. The chain recombines TRBV7-9 with TRBJ2-1, with no clear D. V lost 4 bases and J 14 bases, leaving 24 bases between the germline ends. Germline V gene lookup returns CDR1 SEHNR and CDR2 FQNEAQ (reference sequence). The CDR3 sequence is 15 residues long. DNA of the CDR3: TGTGCCAGCAGCTCCTTAGTCGGGCCCTCGCGCGGAGAGTTCTTC. It codes for CASSSLVGPSRGEFF.

The chain employs TRBV11-2 and TRBJ2-3; no reliable D call. Germline V CDR1 and CDR2: SGHAT, FQNNGV. This CDR3 is built from 18 residues. V was pared by 3 bases and J by 4 bases, with 23 bases between. The CDR3 region is CASSLRSQILRDPDTQYF. CDR3 coding DNA: TGTGCCAGCAGCTTGAGGAGTCAGATACTGAGAGACCCAGATACGCAGTATTTT. The full variable domain, with the rest looked up from reference TRBV11-2 and TRBJ2-3, is EAGVAQSPRYKIIEKRQSVAFWCNPISGHATLYWYQQILGQGPKLLIQFQNNGVVDDSQLPKDRFSAERLKGVDSTLKIQPAKLEDSAVYLCASSLRSQILRDPDTQYFGPGTRLTVL.

Ten or more counts support this clone. The chain recombines TRBV5-6 with TRBJ2-3; TRBD2 matches at 10 bases. The germline V gene has CDR1 SGHDT and CDR2 YYEEEE. The V segment lost 0 bases and the J segment 7 bases; nucleotides outside the gene matches: 2. This CDR3 spans 14 amino acids. CDR3 amino acids: CASSLVSGRYTQYF. CDR3 sequence (DNA): TGTGCCAGCAGCTTGGTTAGCGGGAGGTATACGCAGTATTTT.

This clone was seen more than once but under ten times. V usage is TRBV2 and J usage is TRBJ2-1; 9 bases align to TRBD2. The CDR3 spans 18 residues. The V and J ends lost 3 bases and 0 bases, in that order; junction bases with no gene match: 9. CDR1 is SNHLY and CDR2 is FYNNEI in the germline V gene. For the CDR3, the DNA is TGTGCCAGCAGTGAGGGGGGACTAGCAGGTAGCTCCTACAATGAGCAGTTCTTC. The encoded protein is CASSEGGLAGSSYNEQFF.

The chain joins TRBV9 to TRBJ2-5; D possibly matches TRBD1 or TRBD2 (6 bases each). The germline CDR1 and CDR2 sequences are SGDLS and YYNGEE. The V and J ends lost 0 bases and 5 bases respectively, with 14 bases between them. The CDR3 covers 15 residues. DNA of the CDR3: TGTGCCAGCAGCGTAGTCGGGGGCAGGGTGGAGACCCAGTACTTC. Translating it yields CASSVVGGRVETQYF.

V is TRBV6-2 or TRBV6-3 and J is TRBJ1-5; D is possibly TRBD1 (5 bases). Trimming removed 4 bases at V and 9 bases at J, with 22 bases between. The germline gives CDR1 MNHEY, CDR2 SVGEGT. The CDR3 has 16 residues. The CDR3 reads CASSSRLPGGFGPQHF. CDR3 sequence (DNA): TGTGCCAGCAGTTCGCGACTGCCCGGGGGATTTGGGCCCCAGCATTTT.

This clone was picked up many times. The rearrangement uses TRBV13 and TRBJ2-1, with D perhaps TRBD2 (5 bases). This CDR3 is built from 15 residues. The ends were cut back, 2 bases at V and 1 base at J, with 9 bases in the middle. The germline gives CDR1 PRHDT, CDR2 FYEKMQ (reference sequence). The DNA of the CDR3 is TGTGCCAGCAGCTTATACGGCGGGTCCTACAATGAGCAGTTCTTC. Its translation: CASSLYGGSYNEQFF.

This clone was observed at least ten times. At one of its ends the junction is not consistent with the germline gene, which may arise from a read error. The rearrangement links TRBV24-1 to TRBJ2-1, with a weak D call TRBD2 (6 bases). This CDR3 comprises 13 residues. From germline, CDR1 is KGHDR and CDR2 SFDVKD. CDR3 loop: CATSGPGANEQSF. The CDR3 DNA reads TGTGCCACCAGTGGACCGGGAGCCAATGAGCAGTCCTTC.

This clone was seen ten or more times. The rearrangement joins TRBV6-1 to TRBJ1-1; 7 positions agree with TRBD1. From germline, CDR1 is MNHNS and CDR2 SASEGT. This CDR3 comprises 14 residues. The V gene end was trimmed by 6 bases and the J gene end by 5 bases; junction bases not matched to a gene: 9. The CDR3 coding sequence is TGTGCCAGCAGACACGACAGGGTAGGAACTGAAGCTTTCTTT. Encoded protein: CASRHDRVGTEAFF.

This clone has at least ten counts. The genes are TRBV28 and TRBJ2-1; D not certain. CDR1 MDHEN and CDR2 SYDVKM come from the germline V gene. This CDR3 has 11 residues. Between the trimmed V and J ends, which lost 3 bases and 7 bases, there was a span of 4 bases. CDR3 coding DNA: TGTGCCAGCAGTTTCCGAAATGAGCAGTTCTTC. Its translation: CASSFRNEQFF.

In this sample, this clone turned up many times. The V and J genes are TRBV27 and TRBJ2-2; 11 bases line up with TRBD2. Trimming removed 5 bases from V and 4 bases from J; junction bases left unmatched: 6. CDR3 size: 16 residues. CDR1 and CDR2 (germline): MNHEY, SMNVEV (reference sequence). The DNA of the CDR3 is TGTGCCAGCAGTCCGCTAGCGGGAGGAGGCACCGGGGAGCTGTTTTTT. This sequence encodes CASSPLAGGGTGELFF.